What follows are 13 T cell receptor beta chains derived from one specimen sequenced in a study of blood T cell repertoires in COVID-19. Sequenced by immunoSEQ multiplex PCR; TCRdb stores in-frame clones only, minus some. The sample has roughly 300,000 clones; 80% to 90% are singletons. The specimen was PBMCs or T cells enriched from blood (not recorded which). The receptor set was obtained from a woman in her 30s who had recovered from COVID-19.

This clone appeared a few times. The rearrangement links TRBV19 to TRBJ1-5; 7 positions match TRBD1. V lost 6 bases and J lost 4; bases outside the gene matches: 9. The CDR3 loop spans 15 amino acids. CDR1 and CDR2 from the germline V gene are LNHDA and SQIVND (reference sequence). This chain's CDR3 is CASRILQGFNQPQHF. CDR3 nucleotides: TGTGCCAGTAGGATTCTACAGGGGTTTAATCAGCCCCAGCATTTT.

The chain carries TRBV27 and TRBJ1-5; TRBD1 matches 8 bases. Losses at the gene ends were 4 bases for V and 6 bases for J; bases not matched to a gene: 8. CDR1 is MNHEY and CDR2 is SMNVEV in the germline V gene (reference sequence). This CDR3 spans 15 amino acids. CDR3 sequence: CASSWTGPPGQPQHF. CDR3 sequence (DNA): TGTGCCAGCAGTTGGACAGGGCCACCAGGTCAGCCCCAGCATTTT.

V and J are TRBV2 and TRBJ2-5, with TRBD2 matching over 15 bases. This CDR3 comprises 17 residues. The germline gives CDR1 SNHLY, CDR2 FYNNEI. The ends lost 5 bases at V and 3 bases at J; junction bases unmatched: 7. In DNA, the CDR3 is TGTGCCAGCAGTTCCCGGACTAGCGGGGGGGCGGAAGAGACCCAGTACTTC. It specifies CASSSRTSGGAEETQYF.

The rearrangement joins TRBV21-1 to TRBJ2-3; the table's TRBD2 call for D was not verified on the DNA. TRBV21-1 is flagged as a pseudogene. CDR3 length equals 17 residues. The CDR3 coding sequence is TGTGCCAGCAGCAAAGCGCCCCGGGGGTCTAGCACAGATACGCAGTATTTT. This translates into CASSKAPRGSSTDTQYF.

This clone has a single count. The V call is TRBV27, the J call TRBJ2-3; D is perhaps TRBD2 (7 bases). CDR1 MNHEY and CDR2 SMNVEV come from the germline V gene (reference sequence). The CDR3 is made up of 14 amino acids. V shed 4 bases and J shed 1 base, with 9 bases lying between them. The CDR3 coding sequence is TGTGCCAGCAGTTGGCGGGGGCGCACAGATACGCAGTATTTT. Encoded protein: CASSWRGRTDTQYF.

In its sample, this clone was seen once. In DNA, the CDR3 is TGTGCCAGCAGCCCCGCCTCAGGGGAGTATGGCTACACCTTC. It encodes CASSPASGEYGYTF. V usage is TRBV4-2 and J usage is TRBJ1-2, with a weak D call TRBD1 (6 bases). This CDR3 has 14 amino acids. Germline values: CDR1 LGHNA, CDR2 YNFKEQ. Between the trimmed V and J ends, which lost 4 bases and 5 bases, there was a span of 14 bases.

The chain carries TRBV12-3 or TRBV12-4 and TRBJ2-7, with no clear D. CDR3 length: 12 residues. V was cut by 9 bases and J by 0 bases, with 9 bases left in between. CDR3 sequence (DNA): TGTGCCAGTTCACAGTTCTCCTACGAGCAGTACTTC. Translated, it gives CASSQFSYEQYF.

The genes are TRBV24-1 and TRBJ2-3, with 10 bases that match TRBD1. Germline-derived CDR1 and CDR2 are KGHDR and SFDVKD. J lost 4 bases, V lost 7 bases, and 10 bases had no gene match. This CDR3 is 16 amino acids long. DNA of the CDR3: TGTGCCACCAGACTCCGGGACAGGGGATACCCAGATACGCAGTATTTT. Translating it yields CATRLRDRGYPDTQYF.

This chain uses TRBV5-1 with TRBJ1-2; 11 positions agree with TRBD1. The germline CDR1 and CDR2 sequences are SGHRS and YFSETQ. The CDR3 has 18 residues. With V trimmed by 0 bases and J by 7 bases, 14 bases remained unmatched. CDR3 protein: CASSLATGQGAQGRGYTF. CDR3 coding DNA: TGCGCCAGCAGCTTGGCCACCGGACAGGGGGCGCAAGGACGTGGCTACACCTTC.

CDR3 in DNA: TGTGCCAGCAGCCGGACAGTTGCTAGCAATCAGCCCCAGCATTTT. Translating gives CASSRTVASNQPQHF. V usage is TRBV6-2 or TRBV6-3 and J usage is TRBJ1-5, with D maybe TRBD1 (6 bases). CDR1 and CDR2 from the germline V gene are MNHEY and SVGEGT. Between the trimmed V and J ends, which lost 6 bases and 0 bases, there was a span of 12 bases. This CDR3 region has 15 residues.

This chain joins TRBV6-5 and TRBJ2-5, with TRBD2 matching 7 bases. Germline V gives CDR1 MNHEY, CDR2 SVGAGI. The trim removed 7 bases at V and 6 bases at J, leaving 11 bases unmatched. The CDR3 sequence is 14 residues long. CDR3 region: CASTLREGRKTQYF. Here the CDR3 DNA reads TGTGCCAGCACCCTAAGGGAGGGGAGAAAGACCCAGTACTTC.

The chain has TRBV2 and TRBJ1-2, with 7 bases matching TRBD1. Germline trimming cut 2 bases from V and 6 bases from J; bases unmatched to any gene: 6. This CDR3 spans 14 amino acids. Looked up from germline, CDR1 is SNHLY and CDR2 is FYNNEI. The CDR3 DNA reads TGTGCCAGCAGTGAACTCCAGGGGGGAAATGGCTACACCTTC. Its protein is CASSELQGGNGYTF.

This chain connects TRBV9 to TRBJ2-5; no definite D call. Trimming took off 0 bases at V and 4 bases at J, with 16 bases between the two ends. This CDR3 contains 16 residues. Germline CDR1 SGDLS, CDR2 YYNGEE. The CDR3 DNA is TGTGCCAGCAGCGTAGGGGCCAATCGTATGGTAGAGACCCAGTACTTC. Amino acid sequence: CASSVGANRMVETQYF.